This T cell receptor beta chain was observed in a study of cytomegalovirus exposure and HLA in healthy donors. This CDR3 contains 17 residues. Looked up from germline, CDR1 is SEHNR and CDR2 is FQNEAQ (reference sequence). V shed 5 bases and J shed 2 bases, with 16 bases lying between them. The study ran its PCR with 60 Vbeta and 13 Jbeta primers. Method: immunoSEQ multiplex PCR; TCRdb's copy keeps in-frame clones and lacks some. In the table there are about 210,000 clones, over 80% of which are singletons. This sequence was found in a woman aged 45-59 years in good health and CMV-seropositive. The chain has TRBV7-9 and TRBJ1-6; D perhaps matches TRBD1 (6 bases). Specimen: PBMCs. The CDR3 DNA is TGTGCCAGCAGCCTGGCCCAACAGGGACCCTATAATTCACCCCTCCACTTT. This encodes CASSLAQQGPYNSPLHF.